This TCR beta chain emerged from a study of T cells in Graves' hyperthyroidism and ophthalmopathy. Study-wide context: Peripheral blood was secured at the point of initial diagnosis, before any treatment.

The patients, who ranged from 18 to 65 in age, presented with newly diagnosed hyperthyroidism lasting under 2 months. Fresh peripheral blood, 9.5 to 10 ml of it, supplied the PBMCs. Germline lookup yields CDR1 SGHRS and CDR2 YFSETQ. With V trimmed by 0 bases and J by 6 bases, 8 bases remained unmatched. The CDR3 totals 17 residues. The investigators amplified TCR beta CDR3 regions from RNA transcripts. Researchers ran a first-round RT-PCR on the TCR CDR3 using the HTBI primer set. TCRdb re-called the multiplex PCR reads through MiXCR, storing one row per CDR3 protein. Of around 500,000 distinct CDR3 sequences in the sample, 13% to 15% were seen once. Notes on the study in general: The authors' 13 V-J model separated ophthalmopathy from stable hyperthyroidism.

Many counts were recorded for this clonotype. Its specificity is not known. J is TRBJ2-1 and V is TRBV5-1, with 11 bases identical to TRBD2. The TCR was taken from a woman aged 40 to 49 with Graves' hyperthyroidism. Sequencing input: blood. The CDR3 spells CASSLAPTSGIVNEQFF. In nucleotides, the CDR3 is TGCGCCAGCAGCTTGGCCCCGACTAGCGGGATCGTCAATGAGCAGTTCTTC.